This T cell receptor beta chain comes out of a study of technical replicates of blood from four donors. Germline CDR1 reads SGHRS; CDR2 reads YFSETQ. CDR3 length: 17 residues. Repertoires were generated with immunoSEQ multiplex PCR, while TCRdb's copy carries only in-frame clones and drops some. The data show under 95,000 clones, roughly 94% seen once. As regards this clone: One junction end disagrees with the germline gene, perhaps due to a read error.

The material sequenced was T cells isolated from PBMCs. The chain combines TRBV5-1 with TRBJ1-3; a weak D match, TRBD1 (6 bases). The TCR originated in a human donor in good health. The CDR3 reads CASSPQGMGYSGNTICF. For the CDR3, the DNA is TGCGCCAGCAGCCCACAGGGCATGGGTTACTCTGGAAACACCATATGTTTT.